Below, 30 T cell receptor beta chains from the same sample are listed, as sequenced in a study of blood T cell repertoires in COVID-19. Sequencing used immunoSEQ multiplex PCR; TCRdb keeps in-frame clones, though not all of them. The sample includes about 320,000 clones, more than 90% of them seen just once. Sequencing input: PBMCs or T cells enriched from blood (not recorded which). The source of these receptors is a man in his 60s who had recovered from COVID-19.

This clone was counted once. V and J are TRBV7-3 and TRBJ2-5; D is uncertain. V was shortened by 5 bases and J by 5 bases, with 18 bases between the two germline ends. Germline loops: CDR1 SGHTA, CDR2 FQGTGA. The CDR3 contains 15 residues. The CDR3 region is CASSPAAGPRETQYF. The CDR3 nucleotides are TGTGCCAGCAGCCCAGCTGCAGGCCCAAGGGAGACCCAGTACTTC.

The chain links TRBV9 to TRBJ2-3; D gene ambiguous. The CDR3 extends over 15 amino acids. V lost 1 base and J lost 0, with 9 bases in between. The V gene's germline CDR1 is SGDLS and CDR2 YYNGEE. The CDR3 nucleotides read TGTGCCAGCAGCGTAATATCAACTAGCACAGATACGCAGTATTTT. As protein: CASSVISTSTDTQYF.

This sequence joins TRBV27 and TRBJ2-2; TRBD1 is a possible D gene (6 bases). CDR1 is MNHEY and CDR2 is SMNVEV in the germline V gene (reference sequence). V lost 2 bases and J lost 4, with 17 bases in between. The CDR3 spans 17 residues. The CDR3 DNA is TGTGCCAGCAGTTTAAAGGGGTTAGGGGGAGTCACCGGGGAGCTGTTTTTT. Its protein product is CASSLKGLGGVTGELFF.

The CDR3 DNA follows: TGTGCCAGAAGCCCCACGGGGGGTTGGGCCTTTTGCGGGGATTGTGAGCAGTTCTTC. Its translation: CARSPTGGWAFCGDCEQFF. The chain combines TRBV5-3 with TRBJ2-1, with TRBD2 matching over 7 bases. TRBV5-3 is an open reading frame, and its role is uncertain. Germline trimming cut 4 bases from V and 9 bases from J; bases unmatched to any gene: 25. CDR3 length equals 19 residues.

The chain links TRBV6-5 to TRBJ1-1; D unclear. This CDR3 contains 15 residues. Germline assignment: CDR1 MNHEY and CDR2 SVGAGI. Deletions cut 4 bases from V and 1 base from J, with 13 bases between. The CDR3 DNA follows: TGTGCCAGCAGTTCGGGGAGGGTTGGGAACACTGAAGCTTTCTTT. Its translation is CASSSGRVGNTEAFF.

The rearrangement links TRBV9 to TRBJ2-3; D is possibly TRBD2 (6 bases). The V and J ends lost 0 bases and 7 bases respectively, with 15 bases between them. CDR1 and CDR2 (germline): SGDLS, YYNGEE. This CDR3 comprises 15 residues. Here the CDR3 reads CASSVGGAGGNTQYF. The CDR3 DNA sequence: TGTGCCAGCAGCGTAGGCGGGGCCGGGGGAAATACGCAGTATTTT.

The rearrangement links TRBV5-4 to TRBJ1-6, with 7 nucleotides matching TRBD1. Germline V gene sequence: CDR1 SGHNT, CDR2 YYREEE (reference sequence). The CDR3 sequence is 15 residues long. V shed 3 bases and J 8 bases; nucleotides not matched to a gene: 8. The CDR3 region is CASSSTGYEDSPLHF. In nucleotides, the CDR3 is TGTGCCAGCAGCTCGACAGGGTACGAGGATTCACCCCTCCACTTT.

The rearrangement links TRBV7-2 to TRBJ2-7, with 8 positions matching TRBD2. The germline gives CDR1 SGHTA, CDR2 FQGNSA. V lost 3 bases, J lost 0 bases, and 7 bases stayed unmatched. CDR3 size: 16 residues. The CDR3 sequence: CASSFGPGGSSYEQYF. CDR3 sequence (DNA): TGTGCCAGCAGCTTTGGTCCGGGGGGGAGCTCCTACGAGCAGTACTTC.

This chain connects TRBV3-1 (or the pseudogene TRBV3-2) to TRBJ2-5; 7 bases align to TRBD1. This CDR3 spans 16 amino acids. V gave up 4 bases and J gave up 2 bases; unmatched junction bases: 10. CDR1 and CDR2 (germline): LGHDT, YNNKEL (reference sequence). The CDR3 sequence is CASSPYRDSLQETQYF. The CDR3 region has the DNA TGTGCCAGCAGCCCTTATAGGGACAGCCTACAAGAGACCCAGTACTTC.

The chain is built from TRBV7-2 and TRBJ1-6; D not resolved. Trimming left V 5 bases short and J 0 bases short, with 17 bases between. Looked up from germline, CDR1 is SGHTA and CDR2 is FQGNSA. This CDR3 is 18 amino acids long. The CDR3 sequence is CASSHRGSGLSYNSPLHF. CDR3 coding DNA: TGTGCCAGCAGCCATCGGGGATCTGGTCTCTCCTATAATTCACCCCTCCACTTT.

The chain uses TRBV5-6 and TRBJ1-1; possible D gene TRBD1, 5 bases. This CDR3 is built from 12 residues. Germline CDR1 reads SGHDT; CDR2 reads YYEEEE. Trimming cost V 1 base and J 10 bases, with 11 bases left between them. CDR3 in amino acids: CASSLFSRGAFF. The DNA for the CDR3 is TGTGCCAGCAGCTTGTTTAGTAGGGGAGCTTTCTTT.

This clone was seen once. The V call is TRBV7-9, the J call TRBJ2-1; 7 nucleotides match TRBD2. V was clipped by 4 bases and J by 2 bases; unmatched bases: 8. The CDR3 has 16 residues. Germline loops: CDR1 SEHNR, CDR2 FQNEAQ (reference sequence). CDR3 DNA: TGTGCCAGCAGCTCCCTACTAGCGCCCACCTACAATGAGCAGTTCTTC. It encodes CASSSLLAPTYNEQFF.

The gene calls are TRBV30 and TRBJ1-1; tentatively, D is TRBD1 (5 bases). Trimming pared 7 bases from V and 6 bases from J, leaving 18 bases between. The CDR3 has 13 amino acids. The germline CDR1 and CDR2 sequences are GTSNPN and SVGIG (reference sequence). DNA for the CDR3: TGTGCCTTGATAGCAAGGGGCCGATCTGAAGCTTTCTTT. Residues: CALIARGRSEAFF. Using reference TRBV30 and TRBJ1-1 for the parts outside the CDR3, the full variable domain is SQTIHQWPATLVQPVGSPLSLECTVEGTSNPNLYWYRQAAGRGLQLLFYSVGIGQISSEVPQNLSASRPQDRQFILSSKKLLLSDSGFYLCALIARGRSEAFFGQGTRLTVV.

This chain uses TRBV6-6 with TRBJ2-5; TRBD2 might be the D (5 bases). CDR1 is MNHNY, CDR2 SVGAGI, per germline (reference sequence). Trimming stripped 5 bases from V and 6 bases from J, with 25 bases between. This CDR3 is 17 amino acids long. Here the CDR3 DNA reads TGTGCCAGCAGTCCACACCCTAGTGGGAGACGACAAAAGACCCAGTACTTC. Translated, it gives CASSPHPSGRRQKTQYF.

J is TRBJ1-1 and V is TRBV18; the D gene is possibly TRBD1 (5 bases). Trimming pared 8 bases from V and 0 bases from J, leaving 10 bases between. Germline CDR1 reads KGHSH; CDR2 reads LQKENI. This CDR3 contains 13 residues. The CDR3 DNA reads as TGTGCCAGCACGACAGTGATGAACACTGAAGCTTTCTTT. Translated: CASTTVMNTEAFF.

This chain uses TRBV3-1 (or the pseudogene TRBV3-2) with TRBJ1-4; 7 bases match TRBD1. With V trimmed by 3 bases and J by 6 bases, 1 base remained unmatched. Germline CDR1 LGHDT, CDR2 YNNKEL (reference sequence). The CDR3 totals 13 residues. This CDR3 reads CASSQRGHEKLFF. The CDR3, as DNA: TGTGCCAGCAGCCAGAGGGGGCATGAAAAACTGTTTTTT.

The J gene is TRBJ1-5, the V gene TRBV11-3, with TRBD1 matching 7 bases. CDR3 length: 14 amino acids. V gave up 5 bases and J gave up 5 bases; unmatched junction bases: 6. CDR1 and CDR2 (germline): SGHNT, YENEEA. CDR3 residues: CASSLQGPDQPQHF. The CDR3 DNA is TGTGCCAGCAGCCTACAGGGGCCCGATCAGCCCCAGCATTTT.

The chain couples TRBV23-1 to TRBJ2-1; 9 bases are shared with TRBD2. TRBV23-1 is given ORF status, its function remaining uncertain. The ends lost 0 bases at V and 0 bases at J; junction bases unmatched: 6. CDR3 length: 18 amino acids. CDR3: CASSQSSLAGHSYNEQFF. Here the CDR3 DNA reads TGCGCCAGCAGTCAATCGAGCCTAGCGGGGCACTCCTACAATGAGCAGTTCTTC.

The rearrangement uses TRBV20-1 and TRBJ2-7; D may be TRBD1 (6 bases). The length of the CDR3 is 11 residues. CDR1 and CDR2 from the germline V gene are DFQATT and SNEGSKA (reference sequence). Trimming left V 6 bases short and J 6 bases short, with 12 bases between. The CDR3 protein is CSAKSGVEQYF. The CDR3, as DNA: TGCAGTGCCAAATCAGGGGTCGAGCAGTACTTC.

J is TRBJ2-6 and V is TRBV5-4; TRBD2 matches 10 bases. The germline V gene has CDR1 SGHNT and CDR2 YYREEE (reference sequence). The V and J ends lost 3 bases and 0 bases, in that order; junction bases with no gene match: 6. There are 18 residues in the CDR3. The CDR3: CASSSGLAALSGANVLTF. In DNA form, the CDR3 reads TGTGCCAGCAGCTCAGGACTAGCGGCCCTCTCTGGGGCCAACGTCCTGACTTTC.

The V and J genes are TRBV27 and TRBJ2-5; 7 positions match TRBD2. Per germline, CDR1 MNHEY and CDR2 SMNVEV (reference sequence). V lost 4 bases and J lost 5; bases outside the gene matches: 4. The CDR3 consists of 13 residues. DNA for the CDR3: TGTGCCAGCAGTTACTCCGGGGGGGAGACCCAGTACTTC. Amino acid sequence: CASSYSGGETQYF.

The chain uses TRBV9 and TRBJ1-4; weak D call: TRBD1 (6 bases). The CDR3 spans 16 residues. Trimming left V 4 bases short and J 4 bases short, with 17 bases between. In germline, CDR1 is SGDLS, CDR2 YYNGEE. CDR3 residues: CASSLSSTGLNEKLFF. CDR3 sequence (DNA): TGTGCCAGCAGCCTTTCCTCGACAGGTCTTAATGAAAAACTGTTTTTT.

The chain recombines TRBV27 with TRBJ1-6; D may be TRBD1 (5 bases). V was cut by 3 bases and J by 6 bases, with 12 bases left in between. Germline-derived CDR1 and CDR2 are MNHEY and SMNVEV (reference sequence). The CDR3 length is 15 residues. CDR3 region: CASSFDQGGNSPLHF. In DNA, the CDR3 is TGTGCCAGCAGTTTCGACCAGGGAGGTAATTCACCCCTCCACTTT.

Remarks on this clone: Other nucleotide sequences in the sample specify the same CDR3. This CDR3 reads CASSKQGYGYTF. The CDR3 DNA is TGTGCCAGCAGTAAGCAGGGGTATGGCTACACCTTC. The gene calls are TRBV6-5 and TRBJ1-2; weak D call: TRBD1 (6 bases). V was pared by 5 bases and J by 5 bases, with 9 bases between. Germline assignment: CDR1 MNHEY and CDR2 SVGAGI. This CDR3 spans 12 amino acids.

The CDR3 spells CASSQEGTGGVSNEKLFF. CDR3 bases: TGTGCCAGCAGCCAAGAAGGGACAGGGGGTGTATCTAATGAAAAACTGTTTTTT. This chain joins TRBV4-2 and TRBJ1-4; 11 bases are shared with TRBD1. The CDR3 is 18 residues long. Germline CDR1 is LGHNA and CDR2 is YNFKEQ. The ends lost 0 bases at V and 3 bases at J; junction bases unmatched: 6.

This clone has a single count. The chain uses TRBV13 and TRBJ1-4, with a tentative D call TRBD1 (5 bases). CDR1 and CDR2 from the germline V gene are PRHDT and FYEKMQ (reference sequence). V lost 5 bases and J 14 bases, leaving 15 bases between the germline ends. This CDR3 is built from 12 residues. CDR3 sequence (DNA): TGTGCCAGCAGCCACACCTCCGGGGGGCTGTTTTTT. Translated, it gives CASSHTSGGLFF. The variable domain in full, with the rest retrieved from reference TRBV13 and TRBJ1-4, is AAGVIQSPRHLIKEKRETATLKCYPIPRHDTVYWYQQGPGQDPQFLISFYEKMQSDKGSIPDRFSAQQFSDYHSELNMSSLELGDSALYFCASSHTSGGLFFGSGTQLSVL.

The gene calls are TRBV7-9 and TRBJ1-2; 7 nucleotides align to TRBD1. The CDR3 length is 15 residues. With V trimmed by 1 base and J by 3 bases, 5 bases remained unmatched. Germline loops: CDR1 SEHNR, CDR2 FQNEAQ (reference sequence). The CDR3 loop reads CASSLVAGQHYGYTF. CDR3 sequence (DNA): TGTGCCAGCAGCTTAGTGGCGGGACAGCACTATGGCTACACCTTC.

The CDR3 bases are TGCGCCAGCAGCTTGAGACAGGGGAGTCAGCCCCAGCATTTT. This translates into CASSLRQGSQPQHF. This chain joins TRBV5-1 and TRBJ1-5, with 8 bases identical to TRBD1. V lost 1 base, J lost 6 bases, and 3 bases stayed unmatched. The CDR3 spans 14 residues. Germline-derived CDR1 and CDR2 are SGHRS and YFSETQ.

V is TRBV7-8 and J is TRBJ2-3; D perhaps matches TRBD1 (5 bases). V was clipped by 1 base and J by 6 bases, with 8 bases between them. The length of the CDR3 is 13 residues. Germline V gives CDR1 SGHVS, CDR2 FQNEAQ. CDR3 in amino acids: CASSLEYRDTQYF. The CDR3 nucleotides read TGTGCCAGCAGCTTAGAATACAGGGATACGCAGTATTTT.

The chain is built from TRBV6-5 and TRBJ1-5; 8 bases fit TRBD1. CDR3 length: 15 residues. Germline-derived CDR1 and CDR2 are MNHEY and SVGAGI. V lost 6 bases, J lost 0 bases, and 4 bases stayed unmatched. The CDR3 protein is CASSVTGVSNQPQHF. CDR3 DNA: TGTGCCAGCAGCGTGACAGGGGTTAGCAATCAGCCCCAGCATTTT.